This TCR beta chain was obtained from a study of OX40 agonist ivuxolimab in advanced cancers. Study in general: Dose-escalation patients had hepatocellular carcinoma, melanoma, renal cell or head and neck cancer.

This CDR3 has 15 residues. CDR1 MDHEN and CDR2 SYDVKM come from the germline V gene. V was trimmed by 5 bases and J by 8 bases, leaving 18 bases between them. Regarding this clone: Antigen unknown.

Study-level results: CD8+ T cells averaged more expanded clones than CD4+. There was clonal expansion of CD4+ and CD8+ blood T cells by week 6 at 0.1 to 3.0 mg/kg.

Clones were read by immunoSEQ multiplex PCR, and TCRdb kept only the in-frame ones, dropping some. The data hold fewer than 85,000 clones, with approximately 80% observed a single time. The TCR was taken from an adult with an advanced solid tumor such as melanoma, head and neck, liver or kidney cancer. This chain connects TRBV28 to TRBJ1-4; D gene ambiguous. This specimen was CD4+ or CD8+ T cells sorted from blood, taken in a trial of the OX40 agonist ivuxolimab. CDR3 bases: TGTGCCAGCAGTCGCCCGCTACCCGGGGAAGAAAAACTGTTTTTT. Its protein is CASSRPLPGEEKLFF.